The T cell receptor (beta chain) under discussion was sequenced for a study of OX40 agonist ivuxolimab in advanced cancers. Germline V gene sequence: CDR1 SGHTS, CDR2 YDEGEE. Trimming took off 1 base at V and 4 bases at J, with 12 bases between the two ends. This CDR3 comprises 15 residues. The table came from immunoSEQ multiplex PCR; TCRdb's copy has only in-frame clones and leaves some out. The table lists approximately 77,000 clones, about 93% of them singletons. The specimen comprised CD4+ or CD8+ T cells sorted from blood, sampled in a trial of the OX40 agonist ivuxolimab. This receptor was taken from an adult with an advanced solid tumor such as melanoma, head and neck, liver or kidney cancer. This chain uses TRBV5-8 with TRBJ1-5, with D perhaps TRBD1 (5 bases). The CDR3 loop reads CASSLPGTGNQPQHF. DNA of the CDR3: TGTGCCAGCAGCTTGCCCGGGACGGGGAATCAGCCCCAGCATTTT. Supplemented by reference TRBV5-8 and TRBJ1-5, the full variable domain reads EAGVTQSPTHLIKTRGQQATLRCSPISGHTSVYWYQQALGLGLQFLLWYDEGEERNRGNFPPRFSGRQFPNYSSELNVNALELEDSALYLCASSLPGTGNQPQHFGDGTRLSIL.